This is a list of T cell receptor beta chains from one sample in a study of shared clonotypes between healthy human individuals. Produced via immunoSEQ multiplex PCR; TCRdb's table is partial and in-frame only. The sample consists of hundreds of thousands of clones, about 91% of them appearing once. The sequencing sample was made of naive CD8+ T cells sorted from blood. These receptor sequences come from a man aged 25 to 45 in good health. The CDR3 runs from the conserved cysteine through the conserved F or W. The D gene is left open where the match is weak. Only part of the rows carry a size: once, few, many, or a class if the clone is expanded.

NA	TRBV7-8	TRBJ2-1	NA	TGTGCCAGCAGCTTAAGGCTCCTCAATGAGCAGTTCTTC	CASSLRLLNEQFF
TRBD1	TRBV7-9	TRBJ1-1	few	TGTGCCAGCAGCCCGGACAGGGGGGACACTGAAGCTTTCTTT	CASSPDRGDTEAFF
NA	TRBV9	TRBJ2-7	NA	TGTGCCAGCAGCGTAGCTGGCCAAGAGACCTACGAGCAGTACTTC	CASSVAGQETYEQYF
NA	TRBV11-2	TRBJ1-5	NA	TGTGCCAGCAGCTCTAATTTCGGGCCCCAGCATTTT	CASSSNFGPQHF
NA	TRBV7-9	TRBJ1-2	NA	TGTGCCAGCAGTTTAGAGGCATGGAAGTTCACCTTC	CASSLEAWKFTF
NA	TRBV2	TRBJ1-2	NA	TGTGCCAGCAGTGATAAGGGATACGGTGGCTACACCTTC	CASSDKGYGGYTF
NA	TRBV7-9	TRBJ2-7	NA	TGTGCCAGCAGCTTAGGGATCCGGGAGCAGTACTTC	CASSLGIREQYF
NA	TRBV28	TRBJ2-5	NA	TGTGCCAGCAGTCCACGGACGGCTCAAGAGACCCAGTACTTC	CASSPRTAQETQYF
TRBD2	TRBV7-3	TRBJ2-1	NA	TGTGCCAGCAGCTCGAGCGGGGGGGACAATGAGCAGTTCTTC	CASSSSGGDNEQFF
NA	TRBV7-6	TRBJ1-2	NA	TGTGCCAGCAGCTTTACTTTTGGCTACACCTTC	CASSFTFGYTF
TRBD1	TRBV9	TRBJ2-6	NA	TGTGCCAGCGGGACAGGGGCTGGGGCCAACGTCCTGACTTTC	CASGTGAGANVLTF
TRBD2	TRBV19	TRBJ2-7	NA	TGTGCCAGTAGTATGCGGCGGGAGTGGTCCTACGAGCAGTACTTC	CASSMRREWSYEQYF
TRBD2	TRBV28	TRBJ2-7	NA	TGTGCCAGCAGTCAGTGGACAGTAGCGGGGGAGCAGTACTTC	CASSQWTVAGEQYF
TRBD2	TRBV11-2	TRBJ2-5	NA	TGTGCCAGCAGCCCCGGGGGGGTATCCGGGATGTTTGAAGAGACCCAGTACTTC	CASSPGGVSGMFEETQYF
NA	TRBV21-1	TRBJ2-4	NA	TGTGCCAGCAGCAAAGCGCACCGGTCTTGGAAAAACATTCAGTACTTC	CASSKAHRSWKNIQYF
NA	TRBV10-3	TRBJ2-1	NA	TGTGCCATCAGGCATACTAGCTCCGTTGAGCAGTTCTTC	CAIRHTSSVEQFF
NA	TRBV27	TRBJ2-3	few	TGTGCCAGCAGCCGCCGCACAGATACGCAGTATTTT	CASSRRTDTQYF
NA	TRBV28	TRBJ2-7	once	TGTGCCAGCAGCCTCCGGGATTCTGGGTCCTACGAGCAGTACTTC	CASSLRDSGSYEQYF
NA	TRBV28	TRBJ2-7	once	TGTGCCAGCAGTTTATCCCAGGGGAGGTACGAGCAGTACTTC	CASSLSQGRYEQYF
TRBD2	TRBV7-2	TRBJ2-1	NA	TGTGCCAGCTACCTTGATAGCGGGATCAGTGAGCAGTTCTTC	CASYLDSGISEQFF
NA	TRBV10-3	TRBJ1-2	NA	TGTGCCATCAGTGTGAGTGGGCTCGATGGCTACACCTTC	CAISVSGLDGYTF
NA	TRBV11-3	TRBJ2-1	NA	TGTGCCAGCAGCCCGATGCGGGGCCCGGCCGGTGAGCAGTTCTTC	CASSPMRGPAGEQFF
TRBD1	TRBV5-4	TRBJ1-1	NA	TGTGCCAGCAGCTTGACAGGGGCCACTGAAGCTTTCTTT	CASSLTGATEAFF
TRBD2	TRBV28	TRBJ2-3	NA	TGTGCCAGCGAGGAGCTAGCGGGAAATTCACGTACGCAGTATTTT	CASEELAGNSRTQYF
TRBD1	TRBV27	TRBJ2-7	NA	TGTGCCAGCATTCGAGCAGACAGGGGGCCTCCCTACGAGCAGTACTTC	CASIRADRGPPYEQYF
NA	TRBV9	TRBJ2-3	NA	TGTGCCAGCACCATCGGCGGTGGCACAGATACGCAGTATTTT	CASTIGGGTDTQYF
NA	TRBV2	TRBJ1-3	once	TGTGCCAGCAGTGAGGGAAGGGGCTCTGGAAACACCATATATTTT	CASSEGRGSGNTIYF
TRBD1	TRBV10-1	TRBJ2-5	NA	TGCGCCAGCAGTGAGTACAGGGGGCGGCGGGAGACCCAGTACTTC	CASSEYRGRRETQYF
TRBD1	TRBV7-2	TRBJ1-3	NA	TGTGCCAGCAGCCAACCGGGACAGACAGGAAACACCATATATTTT	CASSQPGQTGNTIYF
NA	TRBV5-4	TRBJ2-7	once	TGTGCCAGCAGCAAACCCGGGACGGGGCGATACGAGCAGTACTTC	CASSKPGTGRYEQYF
TRBD2	TRBV18	TRBJ2-1	NA	TGTGCCAGTTCCCCCTCGGCTAGCGGGAGTAACAATGAGCAGTTCTTC	CASSPSASGSNNEQFF
NA	TRBV11-3	TRBJ2-7	NA	TGTGCCAGCAGCTTATTAGAAAGGGTCTACGAGCAGTACTTC	CASSLLERVYEQYF
NA	TRBV25-1	TRBJ1-1	NA	TGTGCCAGCAGTGAAGGGATGAACACTGAAGCTTTCTTT	CASSEGMNTEAFF
NA	TRBV9	TRBJ2-2	NA	TGTGCCAGCAGCCTTATGAACACCGGGGAGCTGTTTTTT	CASSLMNTGELFF
TRBD2	TRBV25-1	TRBJ2-1	NA	TGTGCCAGCAGTGCTATCGATGTAGCGGGAGTCTACAATGAGCAGTTCTTC	CASSAIDVAGVYNEQFF
NA	TRBV27	TRBJ1-1	NA	TGTGCCAGCAGTTCGCGGGGGAGGACTGAAGCTTTCTTT	CASSSRGRTEAFF
TRBD1	TRBV2	TRBJ1-1	NA	TGTGCCAGCTCGCACAGGGGTAGCACTGAAGCTTTCTTT	CASSHRGSTEAFF
NA	TRBV6-5	TRBJ2-1	NA	TGTGCCAGCAGTTTCTTGTCTCCACCGGGACATGAGCAGTTCTTC	CASSFLSPPGHEQFF
NA	TRBV7-9	TRBJ2-2	NA	TGTGCCAGCAGCTCTTTAATCGGGGAGCTGTTTTTT	CASSSLIGELFF
TRBD1	TRBV7-2	TRBJ2-7	NA	TGTGCCAGCAGCTTTTTCCGGGACAGGGCCACCTACGAGCAGTACTTC	CASSFFRDRATYEQYF
NA	TRBV19	TRBJ2-3	NA	TGTGCCAGTAGTATGGTGGAGGGTCAATCAGATACGCAGTATTTT	CASSMVEGQSDTQYF
TRBD1	TRBV29-1	TRBJ2-7	NA	TGCAGCGTTGAAAATCCGGGACAGAGCTACGAGCAGTACTTC	CSVENPGQSYEQYF
NA	TRBV7-9	TRBJ1-2	NA	TGTGCCAGCAGCCCGTTGACAGCGAACTATGGCTACACCTTC	CASSPLTANYGYTF
TRBD1	TRBV2	TRBJ2-7	few	TGTGCCAGCAGCGGAGGACAGGCGTCCTGGGAGCAGTACTTC	CASSGGQASWEQYF
TRBD1	TRBV10-2	TRBJ2-2	NA	TGCGCCAGCAACGGACAGGGGGCGGGCACCGGGGAGCTGTTTTTT	CASNGQGAGTGELFF
TRBD1	TRBV15	TRBJ2-1	NA	TGTGCCACCAGCAGCGGACAGGGACCCAATGAGCAGTTCTTC	CATSSGQGPNEQFF
NA	TRBV7-9	TRBJ1-2	NA	TGTGCCAGCAGCACCCCCGGGGGGCGGAGTGGCTACACCTTC	CASSTPGGRSGYTF
NA	TRBV6-1	TRBJ1-1	NA	TGTGCCAGCAGTGATTCATTCCGGGGGCCGAACACTGAAGCTTTCTTT	CASSDSFRGPNTEAFF
NA	TRBV30	TRBJ1-2	NA	TGTGCCTGGAGGGGCAGGGGAAACTATGGCTACACCTTC	CAWRGRGNYGYTF
TRBD2	TRBV10-3	TRBJ2-1	NA	TGTGCCATCAGTGGCACAATGACTAGCGGGACTTACAATGAGCAGTTCTTC	CAISGTMTSGTYNEQFF
TRBD2	TRBV2	TRBJ2-7	NA	TGTGCCAGCAGTGAAGCTGGTAGCGGGGGCTCCTACGAGCAGTACTTC	CASSEAGSGGSYEQYF
NA	TRBV28	TRBJ1-2	NA	TGTGCCGGGGGGACGGACTATGGCTACACCTTC	CAGGTDYGYTF
NA	TRBV19	TRBJ2-1	NA	TGTGCCACCGCGGTTACCTACAATGAGCAGTTCTTC	CATAVTYNEQFF
NA	TRBV7-9	TRBJ2-7	NA	TGTGCCAGCAGCTTAGTAAAGGCAGGAACCGACGAGCAGTACTTC	CASSLVKAGTDEQYF
TRBD1	TRBV7-9	TRBJ2-5	NA	TGTGCCAGCAGCTTAGGGGGGACAGAACAAGAGACCCAGTACTTC	CASSLGGTEQETQYF